This T cell receptor beta chain is drawn from a study of lymphopenia after photon versus proton radiotherapy. Study findings and constraints: Photon-treated patients lost naive T cells and TCR diversity; proton-treated stayed stable. A bigger post-nadir fall in TCR diversity correlated inversely with survival time in deceased patients. Survival link was tested only in deceased patients; proton benefit remains a possibility. Oligoclonal CD8+ Temra expansion after nadir drove photon patients' diversity drop.

The ends were cut back, 2 bases at V and 8 bases at J, with 12 bases in the middle. CDR1 is SGHTA and CDR2 is FQGNSA in the germline V gene. The CDR3 has 13 amino acids. The assay was immunoSEQ multiplex PCR, and TCRdb's table has in-frame clones only and misses some. The table shows 25,000 to 30,000 clones, with approximately 89% occurring only once. Note on this clone: Its antigen is unidentified.

The specimen was peripheral blood, collected from a patient treated with photon-based radiotherapy. The receptor was isolated from a man aged 30 to 45 with gastric cancer. V usage is TRBV7-2 and J usage is TRBJ1-2; D is unresolved. CDR3 nucleotides: TGTGCCAGCAGCTTACTGACGGCCTCCGGCTACACCTTC. It yields the protein CASSLLTASGYTF.